A single sample is the source of the 9 T cell receptor beta chains below, sequenced in a study of T cells in Graves' hyperthyroidism and ophthalmopathy. RNA transcripts provided the source from which TCR beta CDR3 regions were amplified. An initial round of RT-PCR targeting the TCR CDR3 relied on the HTBI primer set. In TCRdb, the multiplex PCR reads were re-called with MiXCR into one record per CDR3 protein. The sample comprises under 350,000 distinct CDR3 sequences, roughly an eighth of which are singletons, and roughly 33% rests with the top ten. Sequencing used blood. Receptor source: a woman aged 40 to 49 with Graves' ophthalmopathy.

The table lists this clonotype with many counts. V and J are TRBV18 and TRBJ2-1; 7 bases line up with TRBD2. The V gene's germline CDR1 is KGHSH and CDR2 LQKENI. The CDR3 spans 15 residues. Unmatched junction bases numbered 8, after V lost 5 bases and J lost 4 bases. The DNA for the CDR3 is TGTGCCAGCTCAACCTTGGCGGGAGAGTACAATGAGCAGTTCTTC. Its protein product is CASSTLAGEYNEQFF.

This clonotype was counted many times. The rearrangement uses TRBV20-1 and TRBJ1-4; D is perhaps TRBD1 (6 bases). The ends were cut back, 1 base at V and 7 bases at J, with 10 bases in the middle. Germline assignment: CDR1 DFQATT and CDR2 SNEGSKA (reference sequence). This CDR3 has 13 residues. In DNA, the CDR3 is TGCAGTGCTAGAGTGGGGGCGGGTGAAAAACTGTTTTTT. Protein sequence: CSARVGAGEKLFF.

This clonotype showed up just a few times. The rearrangement uses TRBV19 and TRBJ2-5, with D perhaps matching TRBD2 (6 bases). The CDR3 length is 15 residues. V shed 4 bases and J shed 1 base, with 13 bases lying between them. Germline CDR1 and CDR2: LNHDA and SQIVND (reference sequence). CDR3 sequence: CASSTGVSAQETQYF. In DNA, the CDR3 is TGTGCCAGTAGTACGGGGGTTAGCGCCCAAGAGACCCAGTACTTC. Full variable domain (missing parts from reference TRBV19 and TRBJ2-5): DGGITQSPKYLFRKEGQNVTLSCEQNLNHDAMYWYRQDPGQGLRLIYYSQIVNDFQKGDIAEGYSVSREKKESFPLTVTSAQKNPTAFYLCASSTGVSAQETQYFGPGTRLLVL.

The V gene is TRBV19, the J gene TRBJ2-1, with TRBD2 matching 12 bases. This CDR3 region has 14 residues. Germline assignment: CDR1 LNHDA and CDR2 SQIVND (reference sequence). Trimming took 7 bases from V and 7 from J; bases not matched to a gene: 5. In DNA form, the CDR3 reads TGTGCCAGTAAACTAGCGGGAGGCCCTAATGAGCAGTTCTTC. It specifies CASKLAGGPNEQFF.

V usage is TRBV7-8 and J usage is TRBJ2-7; D is uncertain. Trimming took off 5 bases at V and 6 bases at J, with 17 bases between the two ends. Per germline, CDR1 SGHVS and CDR2 FQNEAQ. The CDR3 loop spans 14 amino acids. The CDR3 loop is CASSLSIPTGEQYF. CDR3 DNA sequence: TGTGCCAGCAGCCTCAGTATACCCACCGGCGAGCAGTACTTC.

This chain uses TRBV9 with TRBJ2-1; 7 positions agree with TRBD1. Per the germline V gene, CDR1 is SGDLS and CDR2 is YYNGEE. This CDR3 is built from 13 residues. J lost 4 bases, V lost 7 bases, and 5 bases had no gene match. The DNA for the CDR3 is TGTGCCAGCGGATCAGGGGGTTACAATGAGCAGTTCTTC. The encoded protein is CASGSGGYNEQFF. Together with reference TRBV9 and TRBJ2-1, the CDR3 gives the full variable domain: DSGVTQTPKHLITATGQRVTLRCSPRSGDLSVYWYQQSLDQGLQFLIQYYNGEERAKGNILERFSAQQFPDLHSELNLSSLELGDSALYFCASGSGGYNEQFFGPGTRLTVL.

As concerns this clonotype: Sequence at one end of the junction differs from germline and may be a read error. This chain joins TRBV2 and TRBJ2-2, with TRBD1 identical over 9 bases. The CDR3 runs 14 residues. The germline V gene has CDR1 SNHLY and CDR2 FYNNEI. DNA for the CDR3: TGTGCCAGCGGAGGACAGGGGAACACCGGGCAGCTGTTTTTT. It encodes CASGGQGNTGQLFF.

This sequence joins TRBV30 and TRBJ2-1; D is possibly TRBD2 (6 bases). The V gene's germline CDR1 is GTSNPN and CDR2 SVGIG (reference sequence). V lost 0 bases, J lost 4 bases, and 16 bases lay in between. The CDR3 has 16 amino acids. The CDR3 nucleotides read TGTGCCTGGAGTGTCGGACTAACAAGCTCATACAATGAGCAGTTCTTC. Encoded protein: CAWSVGLTSSYNEQFF.

This chain links TRBV5-1 with TRBJ2-1; TRBD1 agrees at 8 bases. After removal of 4 bases from V and 8 bases from J, the junction contained 14 bases not matched to a gene. CDR3 length equals 16 residues. CDR1 SGHRS and CDR2 YFSETQ come from the germline V gene. The CDR3 sequence is CASSGGLVTGAYEQFF. The CDR3 region has the DNA TGCGCCAGCAGCGGGGGTCTCGTGACAGGGGCTTATGAGCAGTTCTTC.